This T cell receptor (beta chain) derives from a study of blood T cell repertoires in COVID-19 (dated by TCRdb to 2020 to 2022). At the level of the whole study: Samples covering the acute and convalescent phases of COVID-19 were provided by collaborators in the United States, Italy and Spain. The material from the prospective study consisted of cDNA or gDNA derived from T cells, B-cell-depleted T cells, or PBMCs. Deeply sampled blood TCRbeta repertoires from subjects exposed to, actively infected with, or recovered from COVID-19 were included in the dataset. The repertoires were made available in a free public database intended to serve as a resource for research on the immune response to SARS-CoV-2. Samples came from the ongoing ImmuneRACE study (first 160 participants) plus 1,254 subjects from 6 global collaborators. The sample metadata nearly always contained a de-identified subject ID, COVID-19 status, age in years and sex. Where HLA class I and class II types were available, the types were taken from metadata supplied by the sample provider, not from assay-based typing.

Collaborating institutions collected whole blood in K2EDTA tubes following their own protocols. For TCRbeta analysis, collaborators shipped samples in one of three forms: frozen whole blood, isolated PBMCs, or DNA extracted from either of those sample types. The germline V gene yields SGDLS for CDR1 and YYNGEE for CDR2. Counted from cysteine to phenylalanine, this CDR3 has 13 amino acids. Of all the DNA, just the CDR3 is kept, 39 bases in frame from base 1. At the junction V is shortened by 2 bases and J by 6 bases; bases outside the gene matches: 1. Details on this clone: It lacks a known antigen. No quality values exist for individual bases; no much larger clone is one base distant. At the DNA level, this CDR3 is encoded by other sequences in the same sample as well.

The immunoSEQ Assay, a bias-controlled multiplex PCR, was used to amplify TCRbeta CDR3 regions from genomic DNA. The paper's data handling went like this. The number of nucleated cells in each sample was estimated from the amplification of reference gene primers within the assay. Sequence reads were collapsed and filtered to measure the absolute abundance of every unique TCRbeta CDR3 rearrangement. For each sample, productive Simpson clonality was calculated as the square root of Simpson's diversity index across productive rearrangements. TCRdb stores this immuneACCESS table with in-frame sequences only. Part of the clones is absent; in the studies checked, under half of the shortfall reflects unresolved V genes, and no reason is known for the rest. V and J calls and clone size are copied from that table; D and trimming were computed from the DNA. The sample data list about 270,000 clones, and roughly nine tenths of these were observed just once. The top ten clonotypes cover just under 9% of the sample.

What the work shows at the level of the full study, not this receptor alone: The quantity of clinical and demographic metadata differed by source and by participant and was supplied without curation.

The source material was peripheral blood. Recombination connected TRBV9 to TRBJ2-7; 11 bases in between match TRBD1. The TCR sequence derives from a man aged 35-49 years with active or convalescent COVID-19. The CDR3 reads as follows: CASSVGTGGEQYF. The DNA sequence is given as TGTGCCAGCAGCGTGGGGACAGGGGGCGAGCAGTACTTC.